The 9 T cell receptor beta chains given below trace back to one sample, sequenced in a study of siplizumab effects on memory and regulatory T cells. Generated by immunoSEQ multiplex PCR, the TCRdb table keeps only in-frame clones and is missing some. The table has approximately 97,000 clones, approximately 90% seen once; the top ten hold around 1.1%. Sample: CD4+ T cells sorted from blood. Source of these receptors: a human donor in good health.

V usage is TRBV7-3 and J usage is TRBJ2-2; the D gene is possibly TRBD1 (5 bases). V lost 5 bases to trimming and J lost 1 base, with 8 bases between them. Looked up from germline, CDR1 is SGHTA and CDR2 is FQGTGA. This CDR3 region has 14 residues. This CDR3 is CASSRGKNTGELFF. CDR3 DNA: TGTGCCAGCAGCAGGGGCAAGAACACCGGGGAGCTGTTTTTT.

The chain uses TRBV30 and TRBJ2-3, with 11 bases aligning to TRBD2. V was pared by 3 bases and J by 2 bases, with 1 base of the junction left unmatched. The CDR3 consists of 14 residues. CDR1 and CDR2 (germline): GTSNPN, SVGIG (reference sequence). The CDR3 loop reads CAWRTSGATDTQYF. CDR3 coding DNA: TGTGCCTGGAGGACTAGCGGGGCCACAGATACGCAGTATTTT.

V usage is TRBV1 and J usage is TRBJ1-5. TRBV1 is a documented pseudogene. This CDR3 contains 15 residues. The CDR3 coding sequence is TGCACCAGCAGCCCAGGGGAGGATAGCAATCAGCCCCAGCATTTT. This translates into CTSSPGEDSNQPQHF.

The rearrangement joins TRBV21-1 to TRBJ2-7; the D call TRBD2 from the table was never checked on the DNA. TRBV21-1 is reported as a pseudogene. The CDR3 extends over 13 amino acids. The CDR3 DNA reads as TGTGCCAGCAGCAGGGTAGGAGACTACGAGCAGTACTTC. Its translation is CASSRVGDYEQYF.

The CDR3: CASSPGGTESGNTIYF. The CDR3 nucleotides read TGCGCCAGCAGCCCGGGGGGGACAGAGTCTGGAAACACCATATATTTT. V usage is TRBV5-1 and J usage is TRBJ1-3; 7 nucleotides align to TRBD1. The CDR3 totals 16 residues. Unmatched junction bases numbered 8, after V lost 4 bases and J lost 1 base. Per the germline V gene, CDR1 is SGHRS and CDR2 is YFSETQ.

This chain links TRBV19 with TRBJ2-1, with D perhaps TRBD1 (6 bases). V was shortened by 6 bases and J by 3 bases, with 18 bases between the two germline ends. This CDR3 has 16 amino acids. The germline V gene encodes CDR1 LNHDA and CDR2 SQIVND (reference sequence). The CDR3 sequence is CASSPRPGAGYNEQFF. CDR3 coding DNA: TGTGCCAGTAGCCCCCGACCAGGGGCTGGCTACAATGAGCAGTTCTTC.

V usage is TRBV19 and J usage is TRBJ2-2; perhaps TRBD2 as D (5 bases). Trimming cost V 3 bases and J 0 bases, with 8 bases left between them. CDR3 size: 15 residues. The V gene's germline CDR1 is LNHDA and CDR2 SQIVND (reference sequence). CDR3 coding DNA: TGTGCCAGTAGTATTCGGGGTTCGAACACCGGGGAGCTGTTTTTT. Translated, it gives CASSIRGSNTGELFF.

With respect to this clone: In the same sample, other DNA sequences code for this CDR3. This chain joins TRBV5-1 and TRBJ2-2; either TRBD1 or TRBD2 may supply D (6 bases each). Looked up from germline, CDR1 is SGHRS and CDR2 is YFSETQ. V lost 4 bases and J lost 6, with 19 bases in between. The CDR3 covers 16 residues. This CDR3 is CASSALKGGRAGELFF. CDR3 nucleotide sequence: TGCGCCAGCAGCGCACTGAAAGGGGGGCGGGCCGGGGAGCTGTTTTTT. Full variable domain (remainder filled in from reference TRBV5-1 and TRBJ2-2): KAGVTQTPRYLIKTRGQQVTLSCSPISGHRSVSWYQQTPGQGLQFLFEYFSETQRNKGNFPGRFSGRQFSNSRSEMNVSTLELGDSALYLCASSALKGGRAGELFFGEGSRLTVL.

This clone was recorded once. The rearrangement joins TRBV7-9 to TRBJ2-6; no firm D call. The CDR3 spans 16 residues. The V gene's germline CDR1 is SEHNR and CDR2 FQNEAQ (reference sequence). Trimming pared 3 bases from V and 0 bases from J, leaving 9 bases between. The CDR3 sequence: CASSFRDNSGANVLTF. CDR3 bases: TGTGCCAGCAGCTTTAGGGATAACTCTGGGGCCAACGTCCTGACTTTC.